The rows below give T cell receptor beta chains drawn from one sample of a study of OX40 agonist ivuxolimab in advanced cancers. TCRdb's copy holds only in-frame clones and misses some; the assay was immunoSEQ multiplex PCR. The sample holds roughly 57,000 clones, about 90% seen once. The sample was CD4+ or CD8+ T cells sorted from blood, taken in a trial of the OX40 agonist ivuxolimab. The origin of the receptors is an adult with an advanced solid tumor such as melanoma, head and neck, liver or kidney cancer. Each CDR3 is given with its conserved first and last residue. Fields, in order: D gene, clone size, V gene, J gene, CDR3 DNA, CDR3 protein. D genes are given only for firm matches. Rows give clone size only sometimes, using once, few, many, or a class for an expanded clone.

NA	NA	TRBV30	TRBJ1-1	TGTGCCTGGAGTGTACTCCTGAACACTGAAGCTTTCTTT	CAWSVLLNTEAFF
NA	NA	TRBV5-4	TRBJ2-1	TGTGCCAGCAGCCAAGAGACACAGCGGCAGTTCTTC	CASSQETQRQFF
NA	NA	TRBV4-1	TRBJ1-6	TGCGCCAGCAGCCAAGATGCCACCATTACCGGGAATTCACCCCTCCACTTT	CASSQDATITGNSPLHF
NA	few	TRBV5-1	TRBJ1-3	TGCGCCAGCAGCTTGGGGGGGACCGAGACCTCTGGAAACACCATATATTTT	CASSLGGTETSGNTIYF
TRBD2	NA	TRBV14	TRBJ2-1	TGTGCCAGCAGTAACAGCGGGAGGGCCGGGAATGAGCAGTTCTTC	CASSNSGRAGNEQFF
TRBD2	NA	TRBV6-5	TRBJ2-3	TGTGCCAGCGGGGTAGCGGGAGTGCCAGATACGCAGTATTTT	CASGVAGVPDTQYF
NA	once	TRBV4-1	TRBJ2-5	TGCGCCAGCAGCCAAGAACCAGGCGGTTCCCTTTGGCCCGGGTGGACCCAGTACTTC	CASSQEPGGSLWPGWTQYF
NA	NA	TRBV14	TRBJ2-3	TGTGCCAGCAGCCACGGCGGGATCTATGATACGCAGTATTTT	CASSHGGIYDTQYF
NA	NA	TRBV28	TRBJ2-1	TGTGCCAGCAGCTACTCGGTGGGTGAGCAGTTCTTC	CASSYSVGEQFF
NA	NA	TRBV4-1	TRBJ2-3	TGCGCCAGCAGCCCAGCTTTTAGGGGAGTGTCCACAGATACGCAGTATTTT	CASSPAFRGVSTDTQYF
TRBD1	few	TRBV6-1	TRBJ1-5	TGTGCCAGCAGCGAAATGGGACAGGGTCGAAATCAGCCCCAGCATTTT	CASSEMGQGRNQPQHF
TRBD2	NA	TRBV18	TRBJ2-7	TGTGCCAGCTCACGAGCTAGCGGGCCTTACTACGAGCAGTACTTC	CASSRASGPYYEQYF
NA	NA	TRBV5-8	TRBJ2-7	TGTGCCAGCAGCCCCCAGTGGGGTTTAGCTTACGAGCAGTACTTC	CASSPQWGLAYEQYF
TRBD1	NA	TRBV2	TRBJ1-6	TGTGCCAGCAGGGGGGCCGGGAGGGGGCTTGTTTCACCCCTCCACTTT	CASRGAGRGLVSPLHF
NA	NA	TRBV11-2	TRBJ1-2	TGTGCCAGCAGCTTTTCGGCAGGCTATGGCTACACCTTC	CASSFSAGYGYTF
NA	NA	TRBV5-1	TRBJ2-1	TGCGCCAGCAGCACCGGGACCCACCTACTCTTCTACAATGAGCAGTTCTTC	CASSTGTHLLFYNEQFF
TRBD1	once	TRBV4-1	TRBJ2-5	TGCGCCAGCAGCCAAGCCCCGGGACAGGGGCGGGAGACCCAGTACTTC	CASSQAPGQGRETQYF
NA	NA	TRBV19	TRBJ2-1	TGTGCCAGTAGTATCCAGGGTGGGGCCTACAATGAGCAGTTCTTC	CASSIQGGAYNEQFF
NA	NA	TRBV6-5	TRBJ1-5	TGTGCCAGCAGTTACTACAGAAATCAGCCCCAGCATTTT	CASSYYRNQPQHF
TRBD1	NA	TRBV18	TRBJ2-5	TGTGCCAGCTCACCAGGTGGGACCGGGACAGGTGCCTCAAAAGAGACCCAGTACTTC	CASSPGGTGTGASKETQYF
TRBD1	NA	TRBV7-9	TRBJ1-3	TGTGCCAGCAGCTCCATCGACAGGGCTGGAAACACCATATATTTT	CASSSIDRAGNTIYF
NA	NA	TRBV6-5	TRBJ1-1	TGTGCCAGCAGTACCCCTGGGACTGAAGCTTTCTTT	CASSTPGTEAFF
TRBD1	NA	TRBV19	TRBJ1-5	TGTGCCAGTAGTATAGCCAGGGGGCGCAGTCAGCCCCAGCATTTT	CASSIARGRSQPQHF
TRBD1	NA	TRBV5-5	TRBJ1-2	TGTGCCAGCAGTCGACAGGGTGTTTATGGCTACACCTTC	CASSRQGVYGYTF
TRBD2	few	TRBV27	TRBJ2-1	TGTGCCAGCAGTTTGGCCCCAGCGGGAGGGGTTAGGAATGAGCAGTTCTTC	CASSLAPAGGVRNEQFF
NA	NA	TRBV30	TRBJ2-2	TGTGCCGGTAGCCGGGCTCCGAACACCGGGGAGCTGTTTTTT	CAGSRAPNTGELFF
NA	NA	TRBV27	TRBJ2-6	TGTGCCAGCAGTTTATTGAGCTCTGGGGCCAACGTCCTGACTTTC	CASSLLSSGANVLTF
NA	NA	TRBV9	TRBJ2-3	TGTGCCAGCAGCGCCTCGGGGTGGCGGTTAGATACGCAGTATTTT	CASSASGWRLDTQYF
NA	NA	TRBV6-6	TRBJ1-4	TGTGCCAGCAGGGACGGTTATGAAAAACTGTTTTTT	CASRDGYEKLFF
TRBD1	NA	TRBV28	TRBJ1-2	TGTGCCAGCAGTCTCCTGACAGGGGGGAACTATGGCTACACCTTC	CASSLLTGGNYGYTF
TRBD1	NA	TRBV5-1	TRBJ2-4	TGCGCCAGCAGCTTGGCCACAGGGGAGCTAATTCAGTACTTC	CASSLATGELIQYF
NA	NA	TRBV5-1	TRBJ2-5	TGCGCCAGCAGCCCCACCAATACAGGGCTAGAGACCCAGTACTTC	CASSPTNTGLETQYF
TRBD2	NA	TRBV7-9	TRBJ2-3	TGTGCCAGCAGCTCCAAACTAGCGGGATTCACAGATACGCAGTATTTT	CASSSKLAGFTDTQYF
NA	NA	TRBV30	TRBJ2-4	TGTGCCTGGAGGTCTGGCCGAGACGGAAACATTCAGTACTTC	CAWRSGRDGNIQYF
NA	NA	TRBV6-1	TRBJ1-5	TGTGCCAGCAGTAGGGTAAGCAATCAGCCCCAGCATTTT	CASSRVSNQPQHF
NA	NA	TRBV25-1	TRBJ2-7	TGTGCCAGCGGCTATGGCGGCGTCTACGAGCAGTACTTC	CASGYGGVYEQYF
NA	NA	TRBV28	TRBJ1-6	TGTGCCAGCCTCCTGGGGGAATATAATTCACCCCTCCACTTT	CASLLGEYNSPLHF
TRBD1	NA	TRBV5-1	TRBJ2-7	TGCGCCAGCAGCCAAGGTTTACAGGGGAGCTCCTACGAGCAGTACTTC	CASSQGLQGSSYEQYF
NA	NA	TRBV2	TRBJ1-3	TGTGCCAGCAGTGTTCCAGGGCCCACGAACACCATATATTTT	CASSVPGPTNTIYF
NA	NA	TRBV13	TRBJ2-7	TGTGCCAGCAGCTTAGGGGTCAGGCCCCGCGAGCAGTACTTC	CASSLGVRPREQYF
TRBD2	NA	TRBV9	TRBJ2-7	TGTGCCAGTAGCGGGAGCTCCTACGAGCAGTACTTC	CASSGSSYEQYF
NA	once	TRBV2	TRBJ1-5	TGTGCCAGCTCCCCGGGCAGGGGCGCACGAAAACACAGTGATAGCAATCAGCCCCAGCATTTT	CASSPGRGARKHSDSNQPQHF
TRBD1	NA	TRBV18	TRBJ1-1	TGTGCCAGCTCACCATTGGGACAGGCGAACACTGAAGCTTTCTTT	CASSPLGQANTEAFF
NA	NA	TRBV7-3	TRBJ1-1	TGTGCCAGCAGCTTAAGTTCGACGTCAACGGAAGCTTTCTTT	CASSLSSTSTEAFF
NA	NA	TRBV5-8	TRBJ1-3	TGTGCCAGCAGCTTGGCCCAACGTGCTGGAAACACCATATATTTT	CASSLAQRAGNTIYF
TRBD2	NA	TRBV7-2	TRBJ2-2	TGTGCCAGCAGCTTAGGAAGCGGGAGGTTCCCCGGGGAGCTGTTTTTT	CASSLGSGRFPGELFF
NA	NA	TRBV29-1	TRBJ1-2	TGCAGCGTTTCCCCCGGGACGGACTATGGCTACACCTTC	CSVSPGTDYGYTF
NA	NA	TRBV20-1	TRBJ1-1	TGCAGTGCTTACCCGGGCGCTGAAGCTTTCTTT	CSAYPGAEAFF
NA	few	TRBV7-3	TRBJ2-3	TGTGCCAGCAGCATAGCCCCTACCCGGGACCTAGGGGCAGATACGCAGTATTTT	CASSIAPTRDLGADTQYF
NA	NA	TRBV30	TRBJ2-2	TGTGCCTGGAGAGGGGGGGAGGACACCGGGGAGCTGTTTTTT	CAWRGGEDTGELFF
NA	once	TRBV6-5	TRBJ1-1	TGTGCCAGCAGGCCCGGGTCGGCTAACACTGAAGCTTTCTTT	CASRPGSANTEAFF
NA	NA	TRBV15	TRBJ1-1	TGTGCCACCAGTAGGCGGACGAACACTGAAGCTTTCTTT	CATSRRTNTEAFF
NA	NA	TRBV7-6	TRBJ1-1	TGTGCCAGCAGCGGGGAGGCGGTCACTGAAGCTTTCTTT	CASSGEAVTEAFF
NA	NA	TRBV6-5	TRBJ2-7	TGTGCCAGCAGTTACCTAGGGTCAGGCCCCTACGAGCAGTACTTC	CASSYLGSGPYEQYF
NA	NA	TRBV20-1	TRBJ2-7	TGCAGTGCCGGAGCGGCAGAGCAGTACTTC	CSAGAAEQYF